This T cell receptor beta chain was obtained from a study of shared clonotypes between healthy human individuals. General observations from the study: Sequencing depth was expected to influence donor clonotype sharing. Exclusively blood specimens were collected; tissue repertoires likely differ.

About this clone itself: Its antigen remains unidentified.

Trimming left V 6 bases short and J 6 bases short, with 11 bases between. This CDR3 contains 12 residues. Per germline, CDR1 MDHEN and CDR2 SYDVKM. Using immunoSEQ multiplex PCR, the repertoire was profiled, and TCRdb retains in-frame clones only, with some absent. The sample lists around 440,000 clones, approximately 77% occurring once. The chain carries TRBV28 and TRBJ1-2; a weak D match, TRBD1 (5 bases). The source material was PBMCs. The receptor was isolated from a woman aged 40 to 55 in good health. Some clones in this sample may be carry-over from other donors' samples. The CDR3 loop reads CASSPLRDGYTF. The CDR3 DNA follows: TGTGCCAGCAGCCCACTCAGGGATGGCTACACCTTC.